The 25 T cell receptor beta chains presented below share a single source sample, sequenced in a study of naive and memory T cell subsets. Two oligonucleotides, mixed equimolar, formed the beta constant-region primer covering TRBC1 and TRBC2. A single record per CDR3 protein comes from TCRdb applying MiXCR to the UMI-ligation and nested PCR reads. This sample has 130,000 to 150,000 distinct CDR3 sequences, with about 17% found just once. Sequencing was performed on naive CD4+ T cells from blood. These receptors were collected from a human donor in good health.

This clonotype was detected only a few times. The V and J genes are TRBV6-1 and TRBJ1-5, with 7 bases lining up with TRBD1. CDR1 is MNHNS and CDR2 is SASEGT in the germline V gene. Losses at the gene ends were 6 bases for V and 6 bases for J; bases not matched to a gene: 8. The CDR3 extends over 14 amino acids. CDR3 coding DNA: TGTGCCAGCAGGTCCGGACAGGCCAGTCAGCCCCAGCATTTT. Translated: CASRSGQASQPQHF.

The rearrangement joins TRBV10-3 to TRBJ2-3; no firm D call. V gave up 2 bases and J gave up 2 bases, with 14 bases separating them. The germline gives CDR1 ENHRY, CDR2 SYGVKD. This CDR3 contains 16 residues. As DNA, the CDR3 is TGTGCCATCAGTGAGGGTCTCACTCGAACCACAGATACGCAGTATTTT. It is translated as CAISEGLTRTTDTQYF.

There are a few counts of this clonotype. The chain is built from TRBV28 and TRBJ1-2; D is undetermined. CDR1 is MDHEN and CDR2 is SYDVKM in the germline V gene. Trimming stripped 5 bases from V and 4 bases from J, with 11 bases between. The CDR3 loop spans 13 amino acids. The CDR3 sequence is CASSDPPAYGYTF. CDR3 coding DNA: TGTGCCAGCAGTGATCCGCCAGCCTATGGCTACACCTTC.

In this sample, this clonotype turned up a few times. This chain links TRBV28 with TRBJ1-1, with a tentative D call TRBD1 (5 bases). V was trimmed by 7 bases and J by 4 bases, leaving 13 bases between them. The length of the CDR3 is 13 residues. Germline CDR1 reads MDHEN; CDR2 reads SYDVKM. CDR3 nucleotides: TGTGCCAGCATTTCTACGACAGTCACTGAAGCTTTCTTT. Its translation: CASISTTVTEAFF.

The table lists this clonotype with many counts. The rearrangement links TRBV12-3 or TRBV12-4 to TRBJ2-3, with D possibly matching TRBD2 (5 bases). V was pared by 7 bases and J by 5 bases, with 10 bases between. The CDR3 sequence is 12 residues long. This CDR3 reads CASTLEEDTQYF. The CDR3 DNA is TGTGCCAGCACCCTGGAGGAAGATACGCAGTATTTT.

This clonotype has only a few counts. V is TRBV4-3 and J is TRBJ2-2, with D uncertain. Trimming took off 1 base at V and 5 bases at J, with 8 bases between the two ends. Germline V gene data show CDR1 as LGHNA and CDR2 as YSLEER. This CDR3 region has 14 residues. The CDR3 spells CASSQVSGTGELFF. CDR3 nucleotide sequence: TGCGCCAGCAGCCAAGTCTCTGGGACCGGGGAGCTGTTTTTT.

The CDR3 DNA reads TGCAGCGTTGAGAGAACCTACAATGAGCAGTTCTTC. As protein: CSVERTYNEQFF. The V gene is TRBV29-1, the J gene TRBJ2-1; D remains unclear. CDR3 length equals 12 residues. Trimming left V 3 bases short and J 2 bases short, with 5 bases between. Per the germline V gene, CDR1 is SQVTM and CDR2 is ANQGSEA.

V is TRBV29-1 and J is TRBJ2-1, with a possible D match to TRBD2 (5 bases). V lost 7 bases, J lost 7 bases, and 17 bases lay in between. The CDR3 is 13 residues long. The germline V gene encodes CDR1 SQVTM and CDR2 ANQGSEA. The CDR3 sequence: CSGESAKVNEQFF. CDR3 DNA: TGCAGCGGGGAGAGCGCCAAAGTTAATGAGCAGTTCTTC.

This clonotype has a handful of counts. The chain links TRBV2 to TRBJ2-7, with 8 positions matching TRBD2. CDR3 length: 12 residues. The germline V gene encodes CDR1 SNHLY and CDR2 FYNNEI. The V segment lost 9 bases and the J segment 0 bases; nucleotides outside the gene matches: 1. The CDR3 nucleotides read TGTGCCAGTAGCGGGGACTCCTACGAGCAGTACTTC. Translated: CASSGDSYEQYF.

This clonotype was picked up a small number of times. CDR3 DNA: TGTGCCAGCTCACCACGGGCGGGGTCCTCCTACAATGAGCAGTTCTTC. Translated, it gives CASSPRAGSSYNEQFF. The gene calls are TRBV18 and TRBJ2-1; possible D gene TRBD2, 6 bases. Germline loops: CDR1 KGHSH, CDR2 LQKENI. The CDR3 totals 16 residues. The V end was cut by 1 base, the J end by 0 bases, with 10 bases between. Based on the CDR3 plus reference TRBV18 and TRBJ2-1, the full variable domain is NAGVMQNPRHLVRRRGQEARLRCSPMKGHSHVYWYRQLPEEGLKFMVYLQKENIIDESGMPKERFSAEFPKEGPSILRIQQVVRGDSAAYFCASSPRAGSSYNEQFFGPGTRLTVL.

At least ten counts were recorded for this clonotype. The chain links TRBV12-3 or TRBV12-4 to TRBJ2-3; 10 bases are shared with TRBD2. This CDR3 has 15 residues. V lost 7 bases and J lost 0; bases outside the gene matches: 4. The CDR3 here is CASKLAGRSTDTQYF. The CDR3 DNA sequence: TGTGCCAGCAAACTAGCGGGAAGAAGCACAGATACGCAGTATTTT.

This chain uses TRBV2 with TRBJ2-7, with a weak D call TRBD1 (6 bases). The length of the CDR3 is 14 residues. The V gene's germline CDR1 is SNHLY and CDR2 FYNNEI. The ends were cut back, 6 bases at V and 2 bases at J, with 14 bases in the middle. This CDR3 is CASRPQGDPYEQYF. CDR3 DNA: TGTGCCAGCAGGCCACAGGGTGACCCCTACGAGCAGTACTTC.

This clonotype was recorded a few times. The rearrangement uses TRBV15 and TRBJ2-3; 8 bases line up with TRBD2. Unmatched junction bases numbered 7, after V lost 0 bases and J lost 2 bases. Per germline, CDR1 LNHNV and CDR2 YYDKDF (reference sequence). CDR3 length: 17 amino acids. DNA for the CDR3: TGTGCCACCAGCAGAGAGAGGTATAGCGGGACCACAGATACGCAGTATTTT. Amino acid sequence: CATSRERYSGTTDTQYF.

This clonotype was observed a few times. The chain joins TRBV18 to TRBJ1-1, with 7 bases lining up with TRBD1. J was trimmed by 5 bases and V by 5 bases; bases with no gene match: 14. Germline-derived CDR1 and CDR2 are KGHSH and LQKENI. The CDR3 extends over 16 amino acids. CDR3 loop: CASSLSVAGGKTEAFF. Written as DNA, the CDR3 is TGTGCCAGCTCATTATCGGTGGCAGGGGGGAAGACTGAAGCTTTCTTT.

The chain is built from TRBV24-1 and TRBJ1-5; D is undetermined. CDR3 length: 12 residues. The germline V gene has CDR1 KGHDR and CDR2 SFDVKD. CDR3 sequence reads: CALKRRDQPQHF. CDR3 nucleotide sequence: TGTGCATTGAAACGGAGGGATCAGCCCCAGCATTTT.

The chain has TRBV15 and TRBJ1-2; 7 bases are shared with TRBD1. Germline assignment: CDR1 LNHNV and CDR2 YYDKDF (reference sequence). This CDR3 comprises 17 residues. V was pared by 5 bases and J by 5 bases, with 17 bases of the junction left unmatched. The CDR3 nucleotides read TGTGCCACCAGCCTGCGCTACTTGAGGGCACAGGGGTATGGCTACACCTTC. Translating gives CATSLRYLRAQGYGYTF.

This clonotype showed up just a few times. The V gene is TRBV28, the J gene TRBJ1-2; D is ambiguous. Germline CDR1 is MDHEN and CDR2 is SYDVKM. V lost 8 bases to trimming and J lost 4 bases, with 11 bases between them. The CDR3 has 12 amino acids. CDR3 DNA: TGTGCCAGCGGATACCGCAGCTATGGCTACACCTTC. This translates into CASGYRSYGYTF.

This clonotype was counted a single time. CDR3 sequence (DNA): TGCAGTGCCCCCAAGTCGTATTCGGATGAGCAGTTCTTC. Its translation: CSAPKSYSDEQFF. V usage is TRBV20-1 and J usage is TRBJ2-1; unclear D gene. V dropped 6 bases and J dropped 8 bases, with 17 bases sitting between them. The germline V gene has CDR1 DFQATT and CDR2 SNEGSKA (reference sequence). This CDR3 spans 13 amino acids.

V usage is TRBV12-3 or TRBV12-4 and J usage is TRBJ2-5; 9 bases agree with TRBD1. Trimming at V came to 3 bases and at J to 4 bases, leaving 9 bases not matched to a gene. This CDR3 is built from 16 residues. CDR3 in amino acids: CASSFAPGQGLETQYF. Written as DNA, the CDR3 is TGTGCCAGCAGTTTCGCCCCGGGACAGGGATTAGAGACCCAGTACTTC.

V and J are TRBV5-1 and TRBJ2-5; TRBD1 aligns across 8 bases. The CDR3 is 15 residues long. CDR1 and CDR2 (germline): SGHRS, YFSETQ. Losses at the gene ends were 0 bases for V and 1 base for J; bases not matched to a gene: 2. The chain's CDR3 is CASSLGDRGQETQYF. DNA for the CDR3: TGCGCCAGCAGCTTGGGCGACAGGGGCCAAGAGACCCAGTACTTC.

The chain uses TRBV30 and TRBJ2-5, with a weak D call TRBD2 (6 bases). Germline lookup yields CDR1 GTSNPN and CDR2 SVGIG (reference sequence). The CDR3 contains 13 residues. The V end lost 5 bases, the J end lost 2 bases, and 12 bases lay between the germline ends. The CDR3 is CAWARLVQETQYF. The CDR3 coding sequence is TGTGCCTGGGCCCGACTAGTACAAGAGACCCAGTACTTC.

V usage is TRBV4-3 and J usage is TRBJ1-1, with D possibly matching TRBD1 (6 bases). This CDR3 comprises 16 residues. The V gene's germline CDR1 is LGHNA and CDR2 YSLEER. V was trimmed by 0 bases and J by 0 bases, leaving 11 bases between them. The CDR3 nucleotides are TGCGCCAGCAGCCAAGAGAGATGGACAGTGAACACTGAAGCTTTCTTT. Protein product: CASSQERWTVNTEAFF.

The chain carries TRBV23-1 and TRBJ2-3; 7 bases align to TRBD2. TRBV23-1 is an open reading frame whose function is uncertain. The CDR3 spans 16 residues. V shed 0 bases and J 0 bases; nucleotides not matched to a gene: 3. Here the CDR3 DNA reads TGCGCCAGCAGTCAATCGCCTAGCGGTAGCACAGATACGCAGTATTTT. This gives the protein CASSQSPSGSTDTQYF.

This clonotype was counted a few times. The chain has TRBV24-1 and TRBJ2-2; D may be TRBD2 (5 bases). The CDR3 has 15 amino acids. Germline CDR1 and CDR2: KGHDR and SFDVKD. Trimming took off 4 bases at V and 5 bases at J, with 13 bases between the two ends. The CDR3 loop is CATSESGIVTGELFF. The DNA of the CDR3 is TGTGCCACCAGTGAGTCCGGGATCGTAACCGGGGAGCTGTTTTTT.

The V call is TRBV20-1, the J call TRBJ1-6; D perhaps matches TRBD1 (6 bases). Trimming took 3 bases from V and 7 from J, leaving 10 bases between them. CDR1 DFQATT and CDR2 SNEGSKA come from the germline V gene (reference sequence). The CDR3 spans 13 residues. CDR3 in amino acids: CSARDSYNSPLHF. For the CDR3, the DNA is TGCAGTGCTAGGGACAGTTACAATTCACCCCTCCACTTT.